Sequencing of this TCR beta chain was carried out in a study of blood T cell repertoires in COVID-19. On the study more broadly: Italy, Spain and the United States were the sources of the convalescent and acute COVID-19 samples. Sources were T cells, B-cell-depleted T cells, or PBMCs; the material itself was cDNA or gDNA.

Seattle participants joined during active infection and were tracked over time. Original methodology: Nucleated cell number was recorded as an estimate derived from reference gene primer amplification. TCRdb's table, derived via immunoSEQ multiplex PCR, lists solely in-frame clones and lacks some. For V, J and clone size, that table is used; D and trimming come from the DNA. This sample has about 170,000 clones, with roughly 86% found just once. V was pared by 4 bases and J by 0 bases, with 6 bases of the junction left unmatched. This CDR3 has 16 amino acids. CDR1 and CDR2 from the germline V gene are SGHDN and FVKESK.

The TCR originated in a woman of 80 years or more with COVID-19, enrolled during active disease. The chain recombines TRBV14 with TRBJ2-1; TRBD2 matches at 7 bases. Source material: peripheral blood. The CDR3 reads CASSPLGGSSYNEQFF. DNA for the CDR3: TGTGCCAGCAGCCCACTGGGGGGGAGCTCCTACAATGAGCAGTTCTTC.